These 32 T cell receptor beta chains were sequenced from one sample in a study of beta chain features in type 1 diabetes. Antigens for these TCRs are unknown. Since all of the isolated RNA was reverse transcribed, expressed TCRB transcripts were what got sequenced. Clones were read by immunoSEQ multiplex PCR, and TCRdb kept only the in-frame ones, dropping some. The sample has more than 250,000 clones, approximately 14% seen once. Study results and caveats: Moderate yet significant TCRB CDR3 shortening was seen in Type 1 diabetes patients in all four CD4+ subsets.

The specimen was naive CD4+ T cells from blood. The receptor source for this set is a man younger than 45 with type 1 diabetes.

This clone appeared a few times. The rearrangement uses TRBV20-1 and TRBJ2-5; no definite D call. CDR1 is DFQATT, CDR2 SNEGSKA, per germline (reference sequence). Trimming pared 4 bases from V and 0 bases from J, leaving 3 bases between. The CDR3 totals 11 residues. The DNA of the CDR3 is TGCAGTGCTAACAACCAAGAGACCCAGTACTTC. Translated: CSANNQETQYF.

The V gene is TRBV7-2, the J gene TRBJ2-3, with 9 bases identical to TRBD1. Per germline, CDR1 SGHTA and CDR2 FQGNSA. The CDR3 contains 15 residues. The junction had 8 bases not matched to a gene; V was cut back by 4 bases and J by 6 bases. The CDR3 loop is CASSSSRTGADTQYF. CDR3 nucleotide sequence: TGTGCCAGCAGCTCCTCCCGGACAGGGGCTGATACGCAGTATTTT.

V is TRBV29-1 and J is TRBJ2-1; D may be TRBD2 (6 bases). This CDR3 comprises 12 residues. V lost 7 bases and J lost 4, with 11 bases in between. In germline, CDR1 is SQVTM, CDR2 ANQGSEA. The CDR3 here is CSADGGYNEQFF. Here the CDR3 DNA reads TGCAGCGCGGACGGGGGATACAATGAGCAGTTCTTC.

The CDR3 region has the DNA TGTGCCAGCAGTGAAGGCGGTGTTGTCGCTTTCTTT. Protein sequence: CASSEGGVVAFF. The gene calls are TRBV6-1 and TRBJ1-1, with unresolved D. Trimming left V 1 base short and J 11 bases short, with 11 bases between. CDR3 size: 12 residues. CDR1 is MNHNS and CDR2 is SASEGT in the germline V gene.

This clone came up a few times. The CDR3: CATSKARGEKLFF. CDR3 nucleotides: TGTGCCACCAGCAAGGCTCGAGGGGAAAAACTGTTTTTT. The V and J genes are TRBV15 and TRBJ1-4; D is unclear. Trimming took off 4 bases at V and 8 bases at J, with 11 bases between the two ends. The CDR3 totals 13 residues. Germline CDR1 LNHNV, CDR2 YYDKDF (reference sequence).

The V gene is TRBV4-3, the J gene TRBJ2-1; 10 bases line up with TRBD1. The V gene's germline CDR1 is LGHNA and CDR2 YSLEER. The CDR3 totals 14 residues. The V segment lost 4 bases and the J segment 5 bases; nucleotides outside the gene matches: 2. The chain's CDR3 is CASSRGTGDNEQFF. CDR3 nucleotides: TGCGCCAGCAGCCGAGGGACAGGGGACAATGAGCAGTTCTTC.

In its sample, this clone was seen a few times. The V call is TRBV10-3, the J call TRBJ1-5; D not resolved. Germline V gives CDR1 ENHRY, CDR2 SYGVKD. The V end lost 7 bases, the J end lost 1 base, and 8 bases lay between the germline ends. The CDR3 contains 13 residues. In DNA, the CDR3 is TGTGCCATCAACGCCCAGAGCAATCAGCCCCAGCATTTT. Protein product: CAINAQSNQPQHF.

Only a few counts were recorded for this clone. The V and J genes are TRBV7-2 and TRBJ2-7; 8 bases match TRBD2. Germline CDR1 is SGHTA and CDR2 is FQGNSA. Germline trimming cut 7 bases from V and 1 base from J; bases unmatched to any gene: 12. This CDR3 contains 16 residues. CDR3 loop: CASTGGTSGSSYEQYF. CDR3 DNA: TGTGCCAGCACCGGAGGAACTAGCGGCAGTTCCTACGAGCAGTACTTC.

This clone has more than one count but fewer than ten. The V and J genes are TRBV28 and TRBJ2-1, with 10 positions matching TRBD1. The CDR3 length is 14 residues. V lost 4 bases, J lost 7 bases, and 4 bases stayed unmatched. The germline gives CDR1 MDHEN, CDR2 SYDVKM. CDR3 nucleotides: TGTGCCAGCAGTTCCGGGACAGGGGCAAATGAGCAGTTCTTC. Its protein product is CASSSGTGANEQFF. The full variable domain, in which reference TRBV28 and TRBJ2-1 provide the parts outside the CDR3, is DVKVTQSSRYLVKRTGEKVFLECVQDMDHENMFWYRQDPGLGLRLIYFSYDVKMKEKGDIPEGYSVSREKKERFSLILESASTNQTSMYLCASSSGTGANEQFFGPGTRLTVL.

This clone was seen a few times. The CDR3 coding sequence is TGCGCCAGCAGCCTCAGACCGACAGGGTACTCCTACGAGCAGTACTTC. This translates into CASSLRPTGYSYEQYF. The chain combines TRBV5-1 with TRBJ2-7; 7 bases are a match to TRBD1. Germline V gene lookup returns CDR1 SGHRS and CDR2 YFSETQ. The CDR3 length is 16 residues. V lost 4 bases and J lost 0; bases outside the gene matches: 10. The variable domain in full, completed from reference TRBV5-1 and TRBJ2-7, reads KAGVTQTPRYLIKTRGQQVTLSCSPISGHRSVSWYQQTPGQGLQFLFEYFSETQRNKGNFPGRFSGRQFSNSRSEMNVSTLELGDSALYLCASSLRPTGYSYEQYFGPGTRLTVT.

The sample holds a few counts of this clone. The chain links TRBV18 to TRBJ2-1, with D unresolved. The CDR3 sequence is 16 residues long. V shed 1 base and J shed 0 bases, with 10 bases lying between them. Germline values: CDR1 KGHSH, CDR2 LQKENI. Here the CDR3 reads CASSPRVPSSYNEQFF. The CDR3 DNA sequence: TGTGCCAGCTCACCACGAGTTCCGAGCTCCTACAATGAGCAGTTCTTC.

This clone was recorded a few times. The chain is built from TRBV10-3 and TRBJ2-7, with TRBD1 identical over 10 bases. Germline V gene data show CDR1 as ENHRY and CDR2 as SYGVKD. The CDR3 totals 16 residues. With 4 bases clipped from V and 0 bases from J, the junction kept 6 bases outside the gene matches. For the CDR3, the DNA is TGTGCCATCAGTGGCGCCGGGACAGGGGCCTCCTACGAGCAGTACTTC. It translates to CAISGAGTGASYEQYF.

The genes are TRBV19 and TRBJ2-2; D is undetermined. Germline V gives CDR1 LNHDA, CDR2 SQIVND (reference sequence). Trimming left V 5 bases short and J 1 base short, with 17 bases between. The CDR3 extends over 17 amino acids. This chain's CDR3 is CASSLANNQRNTGELFF. The DNA of the CDR3 is TGTGCCAGTAGTTTGGCCAATAATCAAAGGAACACCGGGGAGCTGTTTTTT. The full variable domain, its missing parts supplied by reference TRBV19 and TRBJ2-2, is DGGITQSPKYLFRKEGQNVTLSCEQNLNHDAMYWYRQDPGQGLRLIYYSQIVNDFQKGDIAEGYSVSREKKESFPLTVTSAQKNPTAFYLCASSLANNQRNTGELFFGEGSRLTVL.

This clone was picked up a small number of times. J is TRBJ2-3 and V is TRBV2; 10 bases line up with TRBD1. This CDR3 is built from 12 residues. The J segment lost 10 bases and the V segment lost 5 bases, leaving 3 bases of the junction unmatched. Looked up from germline, CDR1 is SNHLY and CDR2 is FYNNEI. The CDR3 DNA reads TGTGCCAGCAGTAAGGGACAGGGGTCGCAGTATTTT. It is translated as CASSKGQGSQYF.

This clone was seen only a few times. This sample also contains other DNA sequences that code for the same CDR3. The chain couples TRBV5-1 to TRBJ1-1; no clear D gene. This CDR3 has 13 amino acids. Germline CDR1 reads SGHRS; CDR2 reads YFSETQ. With 0 bases removed from V and 1 base from J, the gap between germline ends came to 4 bases. CDR3 bases: TGCGCCAGCAGCTTGGCCGGGAACACTGAAGCTTTCTTT. As protein: CASSLAGNTEAFF. The entire variable domain, with the rest obtained from reference TRBV5-1 and TRBJ1-1, is as follows: KAGVTQTPRYLIKTRGQQVTLSCSPISGHRSVSWYQQTPGQGLQFLFEYFSETQRNKGNFPGRFSGRQFSNSRSEMNVSTLELGDSALYLCASSLAGNTEAFFGQGTRLTVV.

The CDR3 is CASSLLGRYNEQFF. CDR3 in DNA: TGTGCCAGCAGTCTACTCGGGAGGTACAATGAGCAGTTCTTC. The rearrangement joins TRBV28 to TRBJ2-1; 7 bases are shared with TRBD2. The CDR3 contains 14 residues. Per germline, CDR1 MDHEN and CDR2 SYDVKM. V dropped 5 bases and J dropped 4; count of bases not matched to a gene: 5.

The sample holds a few counts of this clone. This chain links TRBV15 with TRBJ2-7; TRBD1 might be the D (5 bases). From germline, CDR1 is LNHNV and CDR2 YYDKDF (reference sequence). Trimming left V 0 bases short and J 2 bases short, with 8 bases between. This CDR3 has 14 residues. The CDR3, as DNA: TGTGCCACCAGCAGAGATGCAGGGCCCTACGAGCAGTACTTC. Amino acid sequence: CATSRDAGPYEQYF.

This clone has more than one count but fewer than ten. The genes are TRBV9 and TRBJ1-2; 8 bases agree with TRBD1. V lost 0 bases, J lost 9 bases, and 16 bases stayed unmatched. The CDR3 extends over 17 amino acids. Per the germline V gene, CDR1 is SGDLS and CDR2 is YYNGEE. Here the CDR3 DNA reads TGTGCCAGCAGCGTAGAGTGGGACCCGGACAGGGAAGGTCGCTACACCTTC. Its translation: CASSVEWDPDREGRYTF.

The rearrangement uses TRBV7-2 and TRBJ2-7, with a possible D match to TRBD2 (6 bases). The ends were cut back, 5 bases at V and 1 base at J, with 15 bases in the middle. The germline CDR1 and CDR2 sequences are SGHTA and FQGNSA. This CDR3 is 15 amino acids long. CDR3 bases: TGTGCCAGCAGCATCCCGCTGGGGGGATCCTACGAGCAGTACTTC. Residues: CASSIPLGGSYEQYF.

J is TRBJ2-5 and V is TRBV6-6; TRBD1 agrees at 7 bases. Per the germline V gene, CDR1 is MNHNY and CDR2 is SVGAGI (reference sequence). The CDR3 runs 15 residues. Trimming removed 5 bases from V and 2 bases from J; junction bases left unmatched: 8. CDR3 region: CASSGSLTGQETQYF. In DNA form, the CDR3 reads TGTGCCAGCAGTGGATCCTTGACAGGGCAAGAGACCCAGTACTTC.

The table lists this clone with a few counts. V and J are TRBV9 and TRBJ2-4, with 8 bases fitting TRBD1. The CDR3 contains 16 residues. V shed 3 bases, J shed 0 bases, and the junction held 5 bases outside the gene matches. Germline CDR1 and CDR2: SGDLS and YYNGEE. The CDR3 here is CASSGSGGLAKNIQYF. The CDR3 DNA follows: TGTGCCAGCAGCGGATCAGGGGGCCTAGCCAAAAACATTCAGTACTTC.

This clone was seen a handful of times. The rearrangement joins TRBV6-6 to TRBJ1-2; D is unclear. Looked up from germline, CDR1 is MNHNY and CDR2 is SVGAGI (reference sequence). Deletions cut 2 bases from V and 8 bases from J, with 9 bases between. The CDR3 sequence is 12 residues long. The CDR3 loop reads CASSYTSHGYTF. Here the CDR3 DNA reads TGTGCCAGCAGTTACACGAGTCACGGCTACACCTTC.

This chain links TRBV15 with TRBJ1-2; 9 bases are shared with TRBD1. The CDR3 has 12 residues. J gave up 8 bases and V 3 bases, and 1 base lay outside the gene matches. From germline, CDR1 is LNHNV and CDR2 YYDKDF (reference sequence). The CDR3 DNA follows: TGTGCCACCAGCAGGGGACAGGGCGGCTACACCTTC. Translating it yields CATSRGQGGYTF. The variable domain in full, with the rest retrieved from reference TRBV15 and TRBJ1-2, is DAMVIQNPRYQVTQFGKPVTLSCSQTLNHNVMYWYQQKSSQAPKLLFHYYDKDFNNEADTPDNFQSRRPNTSFCFLDIRSPGLGDTAMYLCATSRGQGGYTFGSGTRLTVV.

The CDR3 loop reads CASSEGPGELFF. CDR3 in DNA: TGTGCCAGCAGTGAAGGGCCCGGGGAGCTGTTTTTT. The V gene is TRBV2, the J gene TRBJ2-2, with D hard to call. CDR1 SNHLY and CDR2 FYNNEI come from the germline V gene. The CDR3 is 12 residues long. The V and J ends lost 1 base and 6 bases respectively, with 3 bases between them.

The sample holds a few counts of this clone. The rearrangement uses TRBV18 and TRBJ1-1; no definite D call. From germline, CDR1 is KGHSH and CDR2 LQKENI. The CDR3 has 15 residues. Trimming pared 3 bases from V and 1 base from J, leaving 12 bases between. The CDR3 coding sequence is TGTGCCAGCTCACCCGACTCCATTGGGAACACTGAAGCTTTCTTT. Amino acid sequence: CASSPDSIGNTEAFF.

This clone showed up just a few times. The chain's CDR3 is CASSYQRSGANVLTF. CDR3 nucleotides: TGTGCCAGCAGTTACCAGCGGAGTGGGGCCAACGTCCTGACTTTC. This chain connects TRBV27 to TRBJ2-6, with D maybe TRBD2 (5 bases). The length of the CDR3 is 15 residues. V lost 4 bases and J lost 3, with 10 bases in between. Germline CDR1 is MNHEY and CDR2 is SMNVEV (reference sequence). Complete variable domain (other parts from reference TRBV27 and TRBJ2-6): EAQVTQNPRYLITVTGKKLTVTCSQNMNHEYMSWYRQDPGLGLRQIYYSMNVEVTDKGDVPEGYKVSRKEKRNFPLILESPSPNQTSLYFCASSYQRSGANVLTFGAGSRLTVL.

The chain joins TRBV25-1 to TRBJ2-3; no clear D gene. Germline assignment: CDR1 MGHDK and CDR2 SYGVNS. There are 13 residues in the CDR3. V gave up 5 bases and J gave up 0 bases, with 6 bases separating them. The CDR3, as DNA: TGTGCCAGCAGTTGGGCTAGCACAGATACGCAGTATTTT. Translated: CASSWASTDTQYF.

This clone was seen only a few times. CDR3 coding DNA: TGTGCCATCCGCCGACAGACTCAAGAGACCCAGTACTTC. This codes for CAIRRQTQETQYF. The chain carries TRBV6-6 and TRBJ2-5, with D tentatively TRBD1 (5 bases). The germline V and J ends were trimmed by 10 bases and 2 bases, with 14 bases remaining between them. Germline V lookup: CDR1 MNHNY, CDR2 SVGAGI (reference sequence). There are 13 residues in the CDR3.

The chain is built from TRBV6-5 and TRBJ2-3; D gene unclear. Trimming pared 7 bases from V and 0 bases from J, leaving 11 bases between. Germline CDR1 reads MNHEY; CDR2 reads SVGAGI. The CDR3 contains 14 residues. The CDR3 nucleotides are TGTGCCAGCAAGCTGATGTCAAGCACAGATACGCAGTATTTT. Protein product: CASKLMSSTDTQYF.

This clone turned up a few times. Within the sample, other DNA sequences also encode this same CDR3. The CDR3 loop reads CASSLGGTAQETQYF. The CDR3 DNA is TGCGCCAGCAGCTTGGGCGGGACGGCGCAAGAGACCCAGTACTTC. The chain employs TRBV5-1 and TRBJ2-5; tentative D call: TRBD2 (6 bases). V gave up 0 bases and J gave up 2 bases, with 11 bases separating them. The V gene's germline CDR1 is SGHRS and CDR2 YFSETQ. This CDR3 is 15 amino acids long.

The chain couples TRBV18 to TRBJ2-6; D is possibly TRBD1 (5 bases). This CDR3 spans 17 amino acids. V was pared by 1 base and J by 2 bases, with 12 bases between. CDR1 is KGHSH, CDR2 LQKENI, per germline. CDR3 bases: TGTGCCAGCTCACCACGAGTCATCAGGGCTGGGGCCAACGTCCTGACTTTC. As protein: CASSPRVIRAGANVLTF.

This clone was seen more than once but under ten times. This chain uses TRBV5-6 with TRBJ1-2; 7 nucleotides line up with TRBD1. CDR3 length equals 14 residues. V gave up 4 bases and J gave up 4 bases; unmatched junction bases: 7. Germline V gene sequence: CDR1 SGHDT, CDR2 YYEEEE. CDR3 region: CASSPEQGSYGYTF. CDR3 coding DNA: TGTGCCAGCAGCCCCGAACAGGGGAGCTATGGCTACACCTTC.